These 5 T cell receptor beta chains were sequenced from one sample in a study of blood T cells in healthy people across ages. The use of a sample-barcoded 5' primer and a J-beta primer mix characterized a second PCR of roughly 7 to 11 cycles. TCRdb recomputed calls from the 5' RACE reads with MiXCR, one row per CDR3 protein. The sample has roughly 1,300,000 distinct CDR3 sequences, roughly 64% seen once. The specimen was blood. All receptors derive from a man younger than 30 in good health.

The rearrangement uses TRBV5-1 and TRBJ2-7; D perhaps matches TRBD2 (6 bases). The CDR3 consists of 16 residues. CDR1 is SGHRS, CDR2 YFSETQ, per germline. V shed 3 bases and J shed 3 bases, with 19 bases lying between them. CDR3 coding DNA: TGCGCCAGCAGCTGGGGGGAGACACCTGATGACTACGAGCAGTACTTC. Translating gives CASSWGETPDDYEQYF.

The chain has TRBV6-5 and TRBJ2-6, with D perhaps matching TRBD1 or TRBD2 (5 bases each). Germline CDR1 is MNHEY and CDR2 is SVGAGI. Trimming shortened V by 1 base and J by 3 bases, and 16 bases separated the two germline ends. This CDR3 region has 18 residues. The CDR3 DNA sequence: TGTGCCAGCAGTTACTGGGGCAGGCTTCGGGATGGGGCCAACGTCCTGACTTTC. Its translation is CASSYWGRLRDGANVLTF.

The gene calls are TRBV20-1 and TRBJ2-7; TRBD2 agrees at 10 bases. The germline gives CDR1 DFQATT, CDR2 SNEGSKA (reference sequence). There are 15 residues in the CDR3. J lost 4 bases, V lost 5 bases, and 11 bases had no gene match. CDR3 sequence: CSAGQKAGGPYEQYF. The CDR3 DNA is TGCAGTGCTGGACAAAAAGCGGGAGGGCCGTACGAGCAGTACTTC.

The CDR3 spells CASSRGTFNTDTQYF. CDR3 in DNA: TGCGCCAGCAGCCGAGGGACCTTCAACACAGATACGCAGTATTTT. The chain has TRBV5-1 and TRBJ2-3; D is possibly TRBD1 or TRBD2 (5 bases each). This CDR3 spans 15 amino acids. Germline CDR1 and CDR2: SGHRS and YFSETQ. The V end was cut by 4 bases, the J end by 2 bases, with 14 bases between.

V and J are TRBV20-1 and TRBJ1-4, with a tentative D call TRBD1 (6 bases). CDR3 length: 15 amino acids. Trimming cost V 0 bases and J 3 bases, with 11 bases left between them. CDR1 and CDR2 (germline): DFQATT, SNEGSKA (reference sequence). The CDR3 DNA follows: TGCAGTGCTAGAGACCACAGGGAGGCTAATGAAAAACTGTTTTTT. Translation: CSARDHREANEKLFF.